This entry lists 25 T cell receptor beta chains sequenced from one sample in a study of control samples from healthy donors and cancer patients. Clones were read by immunoSEQ multiplex PCR, and TCRdb kept only the in-frame ones, dropping some. The table records roughly 150,000 clones, roughly 93% of them present only once. Sample: blood. The origin of the receptors is a man aged 18 to 30 in good health.

The chain uses TRBV7-8 and TRBJ2-3; 9 nucleotides align to TRBD1. Germline V gene data show CDR1 as SGHVS and CDR2 as FQNEAQ. Trimming cost V 5 bases and J 7 bases; bases outside gene matches: 16. The CDR3 totals 17 residues. The CDR3 protein is CASSVGIVQGASYTQYF. The CDR3 DNA reads TGTGCCAGCAGCGTAGGAATAGTACAGGGGGCTTCTTATACGCAGTATTTT.

The rearrangement links TRBV19 to TRBJ1-2; no reliable D call. The V end lost 2 bases, the J end lost 8 bases, and 12 bases lay between the germline ends. This CDR3 has 13 amino acids. Germline CDR1 reads LNHDA; CDR2 reads SQIVND (reference sequence). CDR3 sequence (DNA): TGTGCCAGTAGTATAACGGGGATCAGCGGCTACACCTTC. This translates into CASSITGISGYTF.

This sequence joins TRBV30 and TRBJ2-7; D possibly corresponds to TRBD1 (5 bases). The length of the CDR3 is 13 residues. Trimming removed 5 bases at V and 3 bases at J, with 14 bases between. Germline V gene sequence: CDR1 GTSNPN, CDR2 SVGIG (reference sequence). As DNA, the CDR3 is TGTGCCTGGTCACAGGTAATGGGCTACGAGCAGTACTTC. This translates into CAWSQVMGYEQYF.

The rearrangement links TRBV7-8 to TRBJ2-7, with D possibly TRBD2 on 6 matching bases. Germline values: CDR1 SGHVS, CDR2 FQNEAQ. V shed 1 base and J shed 3 bases, with 13 bases lying between them. CDR3 length: 15 amino acids. CDR3 loop: CASSLVGGGSYEQYF. The CDR3 DNA sequence: TGTGCCAGCAGCTTAGTGGGGGGTGGTAGCTACGAGCAGTACTTC.

The V and J genes are TRBV28 and TRBJ2-3, with D possibly matching TRBD2 (6 bases). V lost 2 bases to trimming and J lost 3 bases, with 15 bases between them. This CDR3 spans 16 amino acids. Per germline, CDR1 MDHEN and CDR2 SYDVKM. The CDR3 sequence: CASSLIWGVETDTQYF. The CDR3 nucleotides are TGTGCCAGCAGTTTAATTTGGGGGGTCGAGACAGATACGCAGTATTTT.

CDR3 bases: TGTGCCAGCAGTTACTCCGCGCATGAAGCTTTCTTT. Its protein product is CASSYSAHEAFF. V is TRBV6-2 or TRBV6-3 and J is TRBJ1-1, with unresolved D. Germline V gives CDR1 MNHEY, CDR2 SVGEGT. Trimming left V 0 bases short and J 7 bases short, with 6 bases between. The CDR3 runs to 12 residues.

V gene TRBV7-3 combines with J gene TRBJ2-7; no firm D call. Between the trimmed V and J ends, which lost 1 base and 7 bases, there was a span of 11 bases. The CDR3 consists of 13 residues. Germline loops: CDR1 SGHTA, CDR2 FQGTGA. CDR3 amino acids: CASSLIVGLEQYF. The CDR3 DNA is TGTGCCAGCAGCTTAATCGTGGGTTTGGAGCAGTACTTC.

Comment on this clone: Germline is not matched at one junction end, which may reflect a read error. The rearrangement joins TRBV7-7 to TRBJ2-6; the match to TRBD2 covers 10 bases. The germline gives CDR1 SSHAT, CDR2 FNYEAQ (reference sequence). The CDR3 runs 16 residues. In nucleotides, the CDR3 is TGTGCTAGCAGCCCTAGCGGGGGCTCTGGGGCCAACGTCCTGACTTTC. This sequence encodes CASSPSGGSGANVLTF.

Of note for this clone: The same CDR3 arises from other DNA sequences in this sample as well. The chain has TRBV6-6 and TRBJ1-2, with D unclear. Germline V gene data show CDR1 as MNHNY and CDR2 as SVGAGI (reference sequence). This CDR3 is built from 11 residues. Trimming removed 6 bases from V and 2 bases from J, with 4 bases in between. This CDR3 is CASSPNYGYTF. Written as DNA, the CDR3 is TGTGCCAGCAGCCCAAACTATGGCTACACCTTC.

In its sample, this clone was seen a few times. V usage is TRBV6-2 or TRBV6-3 and J usage is TRBJ2-2, with a possible D match to TRBD1 (6 bases). The CDR3 contains 17 residues. Germline V gene data show CDR1 as MNHEY and CDR2 as SVGEGT. Between the trimmed V and J ends, which lost 5 bases and 5 bases, there was a span of 21 bases. This chain's CDR3 is CASSRNRDLWFTGELFF. In DNA form, the CDR3 reads TGTGCCAGCAGTCGGAACAGGGATCTTTGGTTTACCGGGGAGCTGTTTTTT.

The chain combines TRBV2 with TRBJ1-5; the D is unclear. This CDR3 is 13 amino acids long. Trimming took 8 bases from V and 2 from J, leaving 10 bases between them. CDR1 is SNHLY, CDR2 FYNNEI, per germline. The CDR3 DNA sequence: TGTGCCAGCGAAGGTTCCCGCAATCAGCCCCAGCATTTT. It yields the protein CASEGSRNQPQHF. The full variable domain, completed using reference TRBV2 and TRBJ1-5, is EPEVTQTPSHQVTQMGQEVILRCVPISNHLYFYWYRQILGQKVEFLVSFYNNEISEKSEIFDDQFSVERPDGSNFTLKIRSTKLEDSAMYFCASEGSRNQPQHFGDGTRLSIL.

The chain has TRBV19 and TRBJ2-2, with TRBD1 identical over 7 bases. Germline loops: CDR1 LNHDA, CDR2 SQIVND (reference sequence). This CDR3 spans 14 amino acids. V lost 6 bases to trimming and J lost 2 bases; unmatched junction nucleotides: 3. The CDR3 DNA sequence: TGTGCCAGTAGACGGGACAGAAACACCGGGGAGCTGTTTTTT. Encoded protein: CASRRDRNTGELFF.

The gene calls are TRBV18 and TRBJ1-1, with D maybe TRBD1 (6 bases). The germline V and J ends were trimmed by 1 base and 5 bases, with 14 bases remaining between them. Per the germline V gene, CDR1 is KGHSH and CDR2 is LQKENI. CDR3 length: 15 amino acids. DNA for the CDR3: TGTGCCAGCTCACCACGGGGGGCCCTGGGGACTGAAGCTTTCTTT. Protein: CASSPRGALGTEAFF.

J is TRBJ2-7 and V is TRBV27, with 7 bases identical to TRBD1. The length of the CDR3 is 14 residues. Germline V gene lookup returns CDR1 MNHEY and CDR2 SMNVEV (reference sequence). Unmatched junction bases numbered 6, after V lost 4 bases and J lost 3 bases. The CDR3 is CASSWPDRNYEQYF. DNA of the CDR3: TGTGCCAGCAGTTGGCCGGACAGGAACTACGAGCAGTACTTC.

The chain couples TRBV5-1 to TRBJ2-3; D unresolved. The CDR3 has 16 amino acids. Germline lookup yields CDR1 SGHRS and CDR2 YFSETQ. V dropped 3 bases and J dropped 1 base, with 15 bases sitting between them. The CDR3 DNA reads as TGCGCCAGCAGCTGGCATAGTTCCCTCGGCACAGATACGCAGTATTTT. Its translation is CASSWHSSLGTDTQYF.

V usage is TRBV5-6 and J usage is TRBJ2-3, with 9 bases lining up with TRBD2. CDR1 is SGHDT and CDR2 is YYEEEE in the germline V gene. This CDR3 contains 15 residues. The ends lost 1 base at V and 8 bases at J; junction bases unmatched: 8. In nucleotides, the CDR3 is TGTGCCAGCAGCTTGATTAGCGGGGGCACGGGTACGCAGTATTTT. This encodes CASSLISGGTGTQYF. The whole variable domain, filled in from reference TRBV5-6 and TRBJ2-3, reads DAGVTQSPTHLIKTRGQQVTLRCSPKSGHDTVSWYQQALGQGPQFIFQYYEEEERQRGNFPDRFSGHQFPNYSSELNVNALLLGDSALYLCASSLISGGTGTQYFGPGTRLTVL.

The V and J genes are TRBV7-2 and TRBJ1-6; D call uncertain. Germline CDR1 is SGHTA and CDR2 is FQGNSA. This CDR3 has 12 amino acids. V was trimmed by 1 base and J by 11 bases, leaving 6 bases between them. The CDR3, as DNA: TGTGCCAGCAGCTTAGATGCCCCACCCCTCCACTTT. Translation: CASSLDAPPLHF.

The V and J genes are TRBV6-1 and TRBJ1-2; no firm D call. The germline gives CDR1 MNHNS, CDR2 SASEGT. V lost 2 bases and J lost 13, with 14 bases in between. The CDR3 has 12 residues. CDR3 nucleotides: TGTGCCAGCAGTGAAAGAGTCCCCAGCCCCACCTTC. It encodes CASSERVPSPTF.

The chain recombines TRBV12-3 or TRBV12-4 with TRBJ2-1; D uncertain. The CDR3 loop spans 12 amino acids. With 2 bases removed from V and 4 bases from J, the gap between germline ends came to 3 bases. The chain's CDR3 is CASSLMYNEQFF. The DNA of the CDR3 is TGTGCCAGCAGTTTAATGTACAATGAGCAGTTCTTC.

The rearrangement links TRBV5-6 to TRBJ1-5; D unresolved. Between the trimmed V and J ends, which lost 2 bases and 4 bases, there was a span of 10 bases. The germline V gene has CDR1 SGHDT and CDR2 YYEEEE. The CDR3 totals 14 residues. CDR3 nucleotide sequence: TGTGCCAGCAGCTTCCGGCAGGAGAATCAGCCCCAGCATTTT. As protein: CASSFRQENQPQHF.

The V call is TRBV2, the J call TRBJ2-5; D perhaps matches TRBD2 (5 bases). The CDR3 is 13 residues long. Germline loops: CDR1 SNHLY, CDR2 FYNNEI. The V gene lost 7 bases and the J gene lost 2 bases, with 11 bases spanning the gap. For the CDR3, the DNA is TGTGCCAGCACCCGGGATACTCAAGAGACCCAGTACTTC. Its protein is CASTRDTQETQYF.

The chain couples TRBV2 to TRBJ1-3; D call uncertain. CDR1 is SNHLY, CDR2 FYNNEI, per germline. V was shortened by 5 bases and J by 1 base, with 12 bases between the two germline ends. This CDR3 contains 15 residues. The chain's CDR3 is CASSPDPKSGNTIYF. The CDR3, as DNA: TGTGCCAGCAGTCCCGACCCTAAGTCTGGAAACACCATATATTTT. Supplemented by reference TRBV2 and TRBJ1-3, the full variable domain reads EPEVTQTPSHQVTQMGQEVILRCVPISNHLYFYWYRQILGQKVEFLVSFYNNEISEKSEIFDDQFSVERPDGSNFTLKIRSTKLEDSAMYFCASSPDPKSGNTIYFGEGSWLTVV.

V gene TRBV6-5 combines with J gene TRBJ2-5; D is unclear. The germline CDR1 and CDR2 sequences are MNHEY and SVGAGI. The CDR3 loop spans 13 amino acids. V gave up 7 bases and J gave up 2 bases, with 11 bases separating them. CDR3 DNA: TGTGCCAGCACCACCAATTTACAAGAGACCCAGTACTTC. It yields the protein CASTTNLQETQYF.

CDR3 in amino acids: CASSQAASGGEKLFF. The DNA of the CDR3 is TGCGCCAGCAGCCAGGCCGCGTCTGGGGGTGAAAAACTGTTTTTT. This chain joins TRBV4-1 and TRBJ1-4, with a possible D match to TRBD1 (5 bases). The CDR3 runs 15 residues. Deletions cut 3 bases from V and 7 bases from J, with 15 bases between. Germline-derived CDR1 and CDR2 are MGHRA and YSYEKL.

The DNA of the CDR3 is TGTGCCAGCAGCTACTTAGGATCTAACACTGAAGCTTTCTTT. It codes for CASSYLGSNTEAFF. V usage is TRBV2 and J usage is TRBJ1-1; no reliable D call. Germline CDR1 SNHLY, CDR2 FYNNEI. The CDR3 consists of 14 residues. Trimming left V 6 bases short and J 2 bases short, with 13 bases between.